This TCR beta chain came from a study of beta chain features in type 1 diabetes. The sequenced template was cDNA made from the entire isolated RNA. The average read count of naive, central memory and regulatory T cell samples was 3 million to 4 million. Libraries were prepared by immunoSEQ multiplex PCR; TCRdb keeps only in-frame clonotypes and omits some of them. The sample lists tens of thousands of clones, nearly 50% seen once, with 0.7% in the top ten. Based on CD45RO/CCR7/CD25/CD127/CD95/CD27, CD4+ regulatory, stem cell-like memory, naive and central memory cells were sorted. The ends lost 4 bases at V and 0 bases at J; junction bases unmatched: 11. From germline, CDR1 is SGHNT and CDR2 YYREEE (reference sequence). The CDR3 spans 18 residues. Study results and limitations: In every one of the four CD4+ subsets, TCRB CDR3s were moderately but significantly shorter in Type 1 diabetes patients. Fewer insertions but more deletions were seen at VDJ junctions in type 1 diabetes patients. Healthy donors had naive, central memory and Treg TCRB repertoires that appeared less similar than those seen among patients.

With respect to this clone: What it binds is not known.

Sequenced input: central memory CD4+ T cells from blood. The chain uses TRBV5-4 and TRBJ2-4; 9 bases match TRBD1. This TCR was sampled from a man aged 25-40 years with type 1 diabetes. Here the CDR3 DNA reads TGTGCCAGCAGCCAGACGGGACAGGGCGGGGTAGCCAAAAACATTCAGTACTTC. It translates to CASSQTGQGGVAKNIQYF.